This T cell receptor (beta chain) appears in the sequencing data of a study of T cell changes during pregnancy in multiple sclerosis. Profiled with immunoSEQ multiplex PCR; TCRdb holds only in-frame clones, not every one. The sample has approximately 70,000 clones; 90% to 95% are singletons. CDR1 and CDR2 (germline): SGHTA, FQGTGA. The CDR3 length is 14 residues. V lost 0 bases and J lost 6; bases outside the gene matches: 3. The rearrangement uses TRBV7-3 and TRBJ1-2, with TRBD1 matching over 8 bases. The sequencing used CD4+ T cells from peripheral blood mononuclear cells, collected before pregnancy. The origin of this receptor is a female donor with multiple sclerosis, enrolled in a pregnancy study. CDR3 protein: CASSLTGTGHGYTF. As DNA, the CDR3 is TGTGCCAGCAGCTTAACCGGGACAGGACATGGCTACACCTTC.